The 27 T cell receptor beta chains below were found in one sample sequenced in a study of cytomegalovirus exposure and HLA in healthy donors. PCR employed 60 Vbeta and 13 Jbeta primers. Only in-frame clones appear in the TCRdb table, and some are missing; sequencing was by immunoSEQ multiplex PCR. The sample has 200,000 to 250,000 clones, under 85% seen once. Source material: PBMCs. Receptor source: a woman in her 50s in good health and CMV-seropositive.

The chain combines TRBV6-5 with TRBJ1-2; TRBD1 agrees at 9 bases. Losses at the gene ends were 4 bases for V and 4 bases for J; bases not matched to a gene: 4. In germline, CDR1 is MNHEY, CDR2 SVGAGI. The CDR3 loop spans 14 amino acids. As DNA, the CDR3 is TGTGCCAGCAGTTCTCAACAGGGGGCCTATGGCTACACCTTC. This codes for CASSSQQGAYGYTF.

The chain couples TRBV6-6 to TRBJ1-4; a weak D match, TRBD1 (5 bases). Deletions cut 7 bases from V and 6 bases from J, with 18 bases between. The V gene's germline CDR1 is MNHNY and CDR2 SVGAGI (reference sequence). This CDR3 is 15 amino acids long. The CDR3 DNA is TGTGCCAGCAACAACAGGCGGGGTTGGGATGAAAAACTGTTTTTT. This translates into CASNNRRGWDEKLFF.

A few counts support this clone. This chain uses TRBV7-2 with TRBJ2-2, with 9 positions matching TRBD1. The CDR3 length is 17 residues. J gave up 4 bases and V 4 bases, and 10 bases lay outside the gene matches. Germline V CDR1 and CDR2: SGHTA, FQGNSA. The DNA of the CDR3 is TGTGCCAGCAGCTCCTACCGGGACAGGGAGACCACCGGGGAGCTGTTTTTT. It codes for CASSSYRDRETTGELFF.

Here the CDR3 DNA reads TGTGCCAGCAGTTGGGGCTCTGGCGAGCAGTACTTC. As protein: CASSWGSGEQYF. V and J are TRBV5-8 and TRBJ2-7, with D tentatively TRBD1 (5 bases). This CDR3 has 12 residues. CDR1 is SGHTS and CDR2 is YDEGEE in the germline V gene. Deletions cut 5 bases from V and 6 bases from J, with 12 bases between.

In this sample, this clone turned up a few times. The chain carries TRBV7-9 and TRBJ1-1; perhaps TRBD1 as D (5 bases). CDR3 length: 12 residues. V shed 6 bases and J shed 8 bases, with 13 bases lying between them. Germline CDR1 and CDR2: SEHNR and FQNEAQ (reference sequence). CDR3 nucleotides: TGTGCCAGCAGTGCGGGGACGCTCGAAGCTTTCTTT. It yields the protein CASSAGTLEAFF. Together with reference TRBV7-9 and TRBJ1-1, the CDR3 gives the full variable domain: DTGVSQNPRHKITKRGQNVTFRCDPISEHNRLYWYRQTLGQGPEFLTYFQNEAQLEKSRLLSDRFSAERPKGSFSTLEIQRTEQGDSAMYLCASSAGTLEAFFGQGTRLTVV.

This clone was observed once. CDR3 in amino acids: CASSPWGAGGSTDTQYF. The CDR3 DNA sequence: TGTGCCAGCAGCCCTTGGGGAGCGGGGGGGAGCACAGATACGCAGTATTTT. The genes are TRBV7-6 and TRBJ2-3; 10 nucleotides agree with TRBD2. In germline, CDR1 is SGHVS, CDR2 FNYEAQ. V shed 5 bases, J shed 0 bases, and the junction held 8 bases outside the gene matches. CDR3 length: 17 residues.

V usage is TRBV5-1 and J usage is TRBJ1-4; tentatively, D is TRBD1 (6 bases). The length of the CDR3 is 18 residues. The V gene lost 4 bases and the J gene lost 10 bases, with 29 bases spanning the gap. Germline values: CDR1 SGHRS, CDR2 YFSETQ. The CDR3 protein is CASSLVFSTARGGGKLFF. The DNA for the CDR3 is TGCGCCAGCAGCCTAGTTTTTTCCACGGCTCGGGGAGGGGGAAAACTGTTTTTT.

The J gene is TRBJ2-2, the V gene TRBV5-6, with 9 bases fitting TRBD2. CDR1 SGHDT and CDR2 YYEEEE come from the germline V gene. The CDR3 spans 17 residues. The V and J ends lost 5 bases and 3 bases, in that order; junction bases with no gene match: 11. The CDR3 loop reads CASRGGGGALDTGELFF. The CDR3, as DNA: TGTGCCAGCAGGGGTGGCGGGGGGGCCCTGGACACCGGGGAGCTGTTTTTT.

On this clone itself: Other DNA sequences within the sample encode an identical CDR3. The rearrangement links TRBV5-1 to TRBJ1-1; D might be TRBD1 (6 bases). The length of the CDR3 is 13 residues. Germline V gene data show CDR1 as SGHRS and CDR2 as YFSETQ. Trimming cost V 2 bases and J 3 bases, with 8 bases left between them. CDR3 region: CASSLQGDTEAFF. CDR3 DNA sequence: TGCGCCAGCAGCTTACAGGGCGACACTGAAGCTTTCTTT.

This clone has only a few counts. V and J are TRBV5-5 and TRBJ2-7, with D perhaps TRBD1 (7 bases). This CDR3 is 15 amino acids long. Trimming pared 0 bases from V and 3 bases from J, leaving 13 bases between. Germline-derived CDR1 and CDR2 are SGHKS and YYEKEE (reference sequence). The CDR3: CASSLASGGFYEQYF. CDR3 DNA: TGTGCCAGCAGCTTGGCTTCAGGGGGGTTCTACGAGCAGTACTTC.

The rearrangement joins TRBV30 to TRBJ1-1; D is ambiguous. CDR3 length: 12 residues. V was clipped by 2 bases and J by 5 bases, with 9 bases between them. CDR1 and CDR2 (germline): GTSNPN, SVGIG (reference sequence). In nucleotides, the CDR3 is TGTGCCTGGAGTCCCCGGAGGACTGAAGCTTTCTTT. Protein sequence: CAWSPRRTEAFF.

A note on this clone: One end of the junction fails to match germline, which may point to a read error. J is TRBJ2-5 and V is TRBV7-6; perhaps TRBD2 as D (5 bases). CDR3 length: 13 residues. Germline V gene lookup returns CDR1 SGHVS and CDR2 FNYEAQ. The CDR3 is CASSLDWGEGRNF. The DNA of the CDR3 is TGTGCCAGCAGCTTAGATTGGGGAGAGGGTAGGAACTTC.

J is TRBJ1-5 and V is TRBV19; weak D call: TRBD1 (5 bases). Between the trimmed V and J ends, which lost 6 bases and 0 bases, there was a span of 12 bases. Germline assignment: CDR1 LNHDA and CDR2 SQIVND (reference sequence). This CDR3 is built from 15 residues. Written as DNA, the CDR3 is TGTGCCAGTAGAGGGGTCGGGCATAGCAATCAGCCCCAGCATTTT. This sequence encodes CASRGVGHSNQPQHF. The whole variable domain, remainder taken from reference TRBV19 and TRBJ1-5, is DGGITQSPKYLFRKEGQNVTLSCEQNLNHDAMYWYRQDPGQGLRLIYYSQIVNDFQKGDIAEGYSVSREKKESFPLTVTSAQKNPTAFYLCASRGVGHSNQPQHFGDGTRLSIL.

The chain couples TRBV5-1 to TRBJ1-1; D remains ambiguous. The germline V gene encodes CDR1 SGHRS and CDR2 YFSETQ. The CDR3 is 15 amino acids. With 3 bases removed from V and 0 bases from J, the gap between germline ends came to 12 bases. CDR3 sequence: CASSSKFGLNTEAFF. The CDR3 DNA is TGCGCCAGCAGCTCGAAGTTTGGCCTGAACACTGAAGCTTTCTTT.

The CDR3 sequence: CASSPPLREKLFF. The CDR3 bases are TGTGCCAGCTCACCACCGTTACGGGAAAAACTGTTTTTT. The chain joins TRBV18 to TRBJ1-4; unclear D gene. The CDR3 contains 13 residues. Trimming left V 0 bases short and J 8 bases short, with 7 bases between. CDR1 is KGHSH and CDR2 is LQKENI in the germline V gene.

This clone has a single count. The CDR3 DNA sequence: TGTGCCAGCAGCGAGACTTGGCAAGGCTACGAGCAGTACTTC. Its translation: CASSETWQGYEQYF. The genes are TRBV7-6 and TRBJ2-7, with D unresolved. The CDR3 covers 14 residues. Germline V CDR1 and CDR2: SGHVS, FNYEAQ. Trimming removed 5 bases at V and 3 bases at J, with 14 bases between. The whole variable domain, remainder taken from reference TRBV7-6 and TRBJ2-7, is GAGVSQSPRYKVTKRGQDVALRCDPISGHVSLYWYRQALGQGPEFLTYFNYEAQQDKSGLPNDRFSAERPEGSISTLTIQRTEQRDSAMYRCASSETWQGYEQYFGPGTRLTVT.

V gene TRBV14 combines with J gene TRBJ1-2, with D perhaps TRBD1 (5 bases). CDR3 length: 14 residues. Per the germline V gene, CDR1 is SGHDN and CDR2 is FVKESK. V dropped 2 bases and J dropped 8 bases, with 15 bases sitting between them. The CDR3 bases are TGTGCCAGCAGCCAATTGGCGGGGGAGGGCGGCTACACCTTC. Its protein is CASSQLAGEGGYTF.

This chain links TRBV6-5 with TRBJ2-5; 10 bases fit TRBD1. The CDR3 covers 15 residues. V lost 2 bases to trimming and J lost 5 bases; unmatched junction nucleotides: 5. The germline gives CDR1 MNHEY, CDR2 SVGAGI. The CDR3 bases are TGTGCCAGCAGTTACGGGGAGGGACAGGGGGAGACCCAGTACTTC. It codes for CASSYGEGQGETQYF.

The CDR3 is CASSVAGFAGGSGNTIYF. DNA for the CDR3: TGTGCCAGCAGCGTAGCTGGCTTCGCAGGGGGCTCTGGAAACACCATATATTTT. The chain couples TRBV9 to TRBJ1-3; 7 bases align to TRBD1. V dropped 0 bases and J dropped 0; count of bases not matched to a gene: 9. CDR1 SGDLS and CDR2 YYNGEE come from the germline V gene. The CDR3 runs 18 residues.

The rearrangement links TRBV28 to TRBJ1-5, with unresolved D. The CDR3 is 17 residues long. Germline-derived CDR1 and CDR2 are MDHEN and SYDVKM. Trimming took 3 bases from V and 4 from J, leaving 19 bases between them. CDR3 residues: CASSLTPAGKLNQPQHF. The CDR3 bases are TGTGCCAGCAGTTTGACCCCGGCCGGGAAGTTGAATCAGCCCCAGCATTTT.

The rearrangement uses TRBV21-1 and TRBJ2-5; the table's D call, TRBD2, was not checked against the DNA. The end of the DNA is better explained by TRBJ2-7, so the J call may be wrong. TRBV21-1 is noted as a pseudogene. This CDR3 has 16 residues. Here the CDR3 reads CASSKKSHLPPYEQYF. CDR3 DNA sequence: TGTGCCAGCAGCAAAAAATCCCACTTACCTCCCTACGAGCAGTACTTC.

This sequence joins TRBV7-9 and TRBJ1-1, with D possibly matching TRBD1 (6 bases). The CDR3 runs 14 residues. V was trimmed by 5 bases and J by 8 bases, leaving 18 bases between them. CDR1 and CDR2 (germline): SEHNR, FQNEAQ (reference sequence). CDR3 in DNA: TGTGCCAGCAGCCTCACAGGGATTCTACCAGAAGCTTTCTTT. This gives the protein CASSLTGILPEAFF.

The chain combines TRBV6-1 with TRBJ1-2, with 7 bases aligning to TRBD1. CDR3 length: 15 residues. Germline loops: CDR1 MNHNS, CDR2 SASEGT. Trimming at V came to 8 bases and at J to 0 bases, leaving 9 bases not matched to a gene. The CDR3 DNA is TGTGCCAGCGTTGGGACAGACTACACTAACTATGGCTACACCTTC. This sequence encodes CASVGTDYTNYGYTF.

This rearrangement joins TRBV30 to TRBJ1-4, with TRBD1 identical over 9 bases. J gave up 2 bases and V 6 bases, and 7 bases lay outside the gene matches. The CDR3 loop spans 15 amino acids. The germline V gene encodes CDR1 GTSNPN and CDR2 SVGIG (reference sequence). As DNA, the CDR3 is TGTGCCTGCGGCAAGGGACAGGGCACTAATGAAAAACTGTTTTTT. Residues: CACGKGQGTNEKLFF. Filled out from reference TRBV30 and TRBJ1-4, the complete variable domain reads SQTIHQWPATLVQPVGSPLSLECTVEGTSNPNLYWYRQAAGRGLQLLFYSVGIGQISSEVPQNLSASRPQDRQFILSSKKLLLSDSGFYLCACGKGQGTNEKLFFGSGTQLSVL.

The CDR3 coding sequence is TGTGCCAGTAGTAAGGACAGGGTCTATGGCTACACCTTC. Encoded protein: CASSKDRVYGYTF. The J gene is TRBJ1-2, the V gene TRBV19; 8 bases match TRBD1. Germline trimming cut 4 bases from V and 4 bases from J; bases unmatched to any gene: 2. This CDR3 has 13 amino acids. Germline V gene lookup returns CDR1 LNHDA and CDR2 SQIVND (reference sequence).

The chain uses TRBV5-1 and TRBJ1-4; possible D gene TRBD1, 6 bases. The V gene lost 4 bases and the J gene lost 2 bases, with 9 bases spanning the gap. The germline V gene encodes CDR1 SGHRS and CDR2 YFSETQ. The CDR3 extends over 14 amino acids. This CDR3 is CASSETGTNEKLFF. CDR3 nucleotide sequence: TGCGCCAGCAGCGAAACAGGGACTAATGAAAAACTGTTTTTT.

The chain carries TRBV5-4 and TRBJ1-5; TRBD1 agrees at 7 bases. CDR3 length: 14 residues. J gave up 6 bases and V 5 bases, and 8 bases lay outside the gene matches. Germline V gene lookup returns CDR1 SGHNT and CDR2 YYREEE (reference sequence). The CDR3 is CASSKKGAGQPQHF. The CDR3 nucleotides read TGTGCCAGCAGTAAAAAGGGGGCTGGTCAGCCCCAGCATTTT.